Listed below are T cell receptor beta chains from one sample, sequenced in a study of blood T cell repertoires in COVID-19. Only in-frame clones appear in the TCRdb table, and some are missing; sequencing was by immunoSEQ multiplex PCR. Altogether approximately 230,000 clones are present, just over 85% being singletons, with the ten largest covering over 1.1%. The sample consisted of peripheral blood. These receptors all stem from a man aged 80 or over with acute or convalescent COVID-19. Both conserved end residues are part of each CDR3. Each record gives: J gene, V gene, CDR3 protein.

>TRBJ1-4|TRBV2
CASGQTLVEKLFF
>TRBJ2-7|TRBV5-6
CASHREVHGKQYF
>TRBJ2-7|TRBV3-1/TRBV3-2
CASSRDSEQYF
>TRBJ1-2|TRBV29-1
CSVENHTGGSWGYTF
>TRBJ1-5|TRBV4-1
CASSRAVNQPQHF
>TRBJ1-2|TRBV14
CASSQGSYYGYTF
>TRBJ2-7|TRBV5-5
CASSFLAQTAYEQYF
>TRBJ2-3|TRBV27
CASRSPGLASTDTQYF
>TRBJ1-2|TRBV6-6
CASSSQNYGYTF
>TRBJ1-5|TRBV18
CASSQWTGRDQPQHF
>TRBJ2-2|TRBV10-3
CAISALAGVVTGELFF
>TRBJ1-2|TRBV19
CASSIDQQGIDGYTF
>TRBJ2-7|TRBV4-1
CASSQDFLYEQYF
>TRBJ2-7|TRBV4-2
CASSSPGGVNSRTYEQYF
>TRBJ2-1|TRBV7-3
CASSPRDPPTYNEQFF
>TRBJ1-4|TRBV5-1
CASSFEGRNEKLFF
>TRBJ1-1|TRBV29-1
CSVRQGGTEAFF
>TRBJ2-1|TRBV3-1/TRBV3-2
CASRSSGQPYNEQFF
>TRBJ2-1|TRBV7-9
CASSFTYNEQFF
>TRBJ2-4|TRBV5-6
CASSTGLAGDLAKNIQYF
>TRBJ2-1|TRBV5-1
CASSLVLYEQFF
>TRBJ2-3|TRBV2
CASSEPFTDTQYF
>TRBJ2-3|TRBV11-3
CASSSGSLAVDTQYF
>TRBJ2-1|TRBV7-9
CASSLGLAGSGSYNEQFF
>TRBJ2-1|TRBV7-9
CASSTSGDLGQFF
>TRBJ2-3|TRBV5-1
CASSLGQDTDTQYF
>TRBJ1-3|TRBV18
CASSPQEVSGNTIYF
>TRBJ1-1|TRBV27
CASSRLLDRTTNTEAFF
>TRBJ2-1|TRBV3-1/TRBV3-2
CASSLPLAGGYNEQFF
>TRBJ1-6|TRBV29-1
CSVKTGESYNSPLHF
>TRBJ2-7|TRBV10-2
CASRPLERYEQYF
>TRBJ2-5|TRBV24-1
CATSDLRTGEQETQYF
>TRBJ2-3|TRBV3-1/TRBV3-2
CASSQVLAGGSDTQYF
>TRBJ2-2|TRBV6-2/TRBV6-3
CASSYSLSGDTNTGELFF
>TRBJ2-3|TRBV24-1
CATSDRDRPTDTQYF
>TRBJ2-3|TRBV18
CASSPIGARTDTQYF
>TRBJ2-5|TRBV4-3
CASSQGTGSEETQYF
>TRBJ2-5|TRBV28
CASSSWGPKYF
>TRBJ2-1|TRBV7-2
CATQRYRTRAPYNEQFF
>TRBJ2-1|TRBV3-1/TRBV3-2
CASSQEKGLAGVIRYNEQFF
>TRBJ1-2|TRBV4-3
CASSDRVYGYTF
>TRBJ1-1|TRBV29-1
CSVGTGYGTEAFF
>TRBJ2-7|TRBV3-1/TRBV3-2
CASRGGGWRGGPPSYEQYF
>TRBJ2-5|TRBV7-9
CASSLDRGQETQYF
>TRBJ1-2|TRBV7-9
CASSPRASGYTF
>TRBJ2-7|TRBV28
CASSFRGVGSTTDEQYF
>TRBJ2-7|TRBV29-1
CSVDGRGPGDEQYF
>TRBJ1-5|TRBV6-1
CASSEASIQGPQHF
>TRBJ2-2|TRBV5-4
CASSLGLAGDTGELFF
>TRBJ2-7|TRBV24-1
CATSDRKRGGQYF
>TRBJ1-3|TRBV7-2
CASSIEGASGNTIYF
>TRBJ2-1|TRBV19
CASNEAAYNEQFF
>TRBJ2-1|TRBV6-6
CASSSLAGAYNEQFF
>TRBJ1-5|TRBV7-2
CASSSDRNQPQHF
>TRBJ1-3|TRBV4-3
CASSQDSFSGNTIYF
>TRBJ1-4|TRBV5-6
CASSPVGGPTNEKLFF